The TCR beta chain under discussion was sequenced for a study of T cells in Graves' hyperthyroidism and ophthalmopathy. The hyperthyroidism was newly diagnosed and had lasted under 2 months; the patients were aged 18 to 65. What was amplified from RNA transcripts were TCR beta CDR3 regions. When the TCR CDR3 underwent first-round RT-PCR, the HTBI primer set was used. MiXCR, run by TCRdb on the multiplex PCR reads, gives a single entry per CDR3 protein. In the table there are 250,000 or so distinct CDR3 sequences, 14% to 15% of which are singletons. Germline-derived CDR1 and CDR2 are LGHDT and YNNKEL (reference sequence). The V and J ends lost 3 bases and 8 bases, in that order; junction bases with no gene match: 4. CDR3 length: 13 residues.

The TCR comes from a woman aged 40 to 49 with Graves' hyperthyroidism that later progressed to Graves' ophthalmopathy. This chain uses TRBV3-1 with TRBJ2-1; 7 bases are shared with TRBD2. The specimen was blood. The CDR3 coding sequence is TGTGCCAGCAGCCAGTTTGCGGGAGATGAGCAGTTCTTC. Amino acid sequence: CASSQFAGDEQFF.